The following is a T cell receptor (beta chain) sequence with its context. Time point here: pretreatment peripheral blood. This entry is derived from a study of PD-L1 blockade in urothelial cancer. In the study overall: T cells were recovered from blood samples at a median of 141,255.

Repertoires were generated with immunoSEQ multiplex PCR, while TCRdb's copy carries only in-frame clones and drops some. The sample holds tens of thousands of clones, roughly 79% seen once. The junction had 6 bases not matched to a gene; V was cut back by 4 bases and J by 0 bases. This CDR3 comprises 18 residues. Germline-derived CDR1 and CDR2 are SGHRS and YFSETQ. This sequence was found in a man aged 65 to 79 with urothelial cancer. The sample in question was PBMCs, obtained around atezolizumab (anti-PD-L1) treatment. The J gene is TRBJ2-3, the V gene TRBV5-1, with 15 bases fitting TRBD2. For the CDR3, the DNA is TGCGCCAGCAGCAGGGGACTAGCGGGGGGCACTAGCACAGATACGCAGTATTTT. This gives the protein CASSRGLAGGTSTDTQYF.